This entry is about one T cell receptor beta chain. This sample stems from a study of blood T cell repertoires in COVID-19. Study context: Researchers got acute and convalescent COVID-19 samples from the United States, Italy and Spain. PBMCs, B-cell-depleted T cells, or T cells were the source of the cDNA or gDNA that made up the material.

Trimming left V 6 bases short and J 4 bases short, with 10 bases between. This CDR3 contains 12 residues. Germline values: CDR1 SGHNT, CDR2 YYREEE (reference sequence). Authors' methods: How many nucleated cells were present was estimated from reference gene primer amplification. The table came from immunoSEQ multiplex PCR; TCRdb's copy has only in-frame clones and leaves some out. Clone size and the V and J calls come from that table; the DNA yielded D and trimming. The sample lists 400,000 to 450,000 clones; 86% were seen once. Sequencing used peripheral blood. The receptor comes from a woman aged 25 to 45 with active or convalescent COVID-19. The V gene is TRBV5-4, the J gene TRBJ1-2; D is possibly TRBD1 (5 bases). The CDR3 DNA sequence: TGTGCCAGCACTGACAGAGTCTATGGCTACACCTTC. It yields the protein CASTDRVYGYTF.